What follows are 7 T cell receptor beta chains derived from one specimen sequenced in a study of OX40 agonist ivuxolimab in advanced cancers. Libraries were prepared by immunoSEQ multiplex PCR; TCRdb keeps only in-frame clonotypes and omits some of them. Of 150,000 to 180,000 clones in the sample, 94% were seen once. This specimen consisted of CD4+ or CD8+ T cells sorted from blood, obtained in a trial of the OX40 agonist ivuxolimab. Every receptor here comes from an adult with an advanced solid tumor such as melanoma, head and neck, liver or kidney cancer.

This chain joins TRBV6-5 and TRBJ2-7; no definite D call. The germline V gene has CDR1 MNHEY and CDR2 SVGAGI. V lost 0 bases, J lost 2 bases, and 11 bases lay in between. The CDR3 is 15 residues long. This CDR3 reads CASSYSATAAYEQYF. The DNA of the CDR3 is TGTGCCAGCAGTTACTCTGCGACCGCCGCCTACGAGCAGTACTTC.

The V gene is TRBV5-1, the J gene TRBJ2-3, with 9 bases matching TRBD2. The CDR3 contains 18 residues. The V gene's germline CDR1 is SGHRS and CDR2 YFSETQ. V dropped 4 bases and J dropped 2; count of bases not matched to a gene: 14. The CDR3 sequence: CASSGDGAGGLYTDTQYF. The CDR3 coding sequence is TGCGCCAGCAGCGGGGATGGCGCGGGAGGGCTATACACAGATACGCAGTATTTT. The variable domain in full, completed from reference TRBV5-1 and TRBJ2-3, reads KAGVTQTPRYLIKTRGQQVTLSCSPISGHRSVSWYQQTPGQGLQFLFEYFSETQRNKGNFPGRFSGRQFSNSRSEMNVSTLELGDSALYLCASSGDGAGGLYTDTQYFGPGTRLTVL.

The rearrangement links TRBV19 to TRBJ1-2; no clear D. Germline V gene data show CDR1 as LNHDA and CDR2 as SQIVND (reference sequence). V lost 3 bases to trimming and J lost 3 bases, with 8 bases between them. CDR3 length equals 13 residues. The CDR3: CASSMMRDYGYTF. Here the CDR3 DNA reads TGTGCCAGTAGTATGATGAGGGACTATGGCTACACCTTC.

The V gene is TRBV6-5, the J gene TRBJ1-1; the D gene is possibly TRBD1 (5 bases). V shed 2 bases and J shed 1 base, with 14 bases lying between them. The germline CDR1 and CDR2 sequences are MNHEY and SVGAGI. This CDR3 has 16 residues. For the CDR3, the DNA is TGTGCCAGCAGTTACGTTGGCCAGGGAAGGAACACTGAAGCTTTCTTT. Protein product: CASSYVGQGRNTEAFF.

The CDR3 loop reads CASSTRQVQVYGYTF. The CDR3 coding sequence is TGTGCCAGCAGCACCCGACAGGTCCAGGTCTATGGCTACACCTTC. The chain combines TRBV9 with TRBJ1-2; maybe TRBD1 (6 bases). CDR3 length: 15 residues. From germline, CDR1 is SGDLS and CDR2 YYNGEE. The V and J ends lost 4 bases and 4 bases respectively, with 17 bases between them.

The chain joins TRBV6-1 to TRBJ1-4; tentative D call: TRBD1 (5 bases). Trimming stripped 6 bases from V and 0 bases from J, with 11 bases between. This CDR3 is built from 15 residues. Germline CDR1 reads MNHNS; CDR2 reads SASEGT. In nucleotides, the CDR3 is TGTGCCAGCAGGAGGACACTTTCAACTAATGAAAAACTGTTTTTT. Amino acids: CASRRTLSTNEKLFF.

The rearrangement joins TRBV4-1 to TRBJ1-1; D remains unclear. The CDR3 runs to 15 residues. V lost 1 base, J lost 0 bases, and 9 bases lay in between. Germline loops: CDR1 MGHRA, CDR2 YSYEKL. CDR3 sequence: CASSQVSALNTEAFF. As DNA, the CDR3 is TGCGCCAGCAGCCAAGTGTCAGCCTTGAACACTGAAGCTTTCTTT.